The 20 T cell receptor beta chains listed next were all sequenced from one sample in a study of T-cell reconstitution after alpha-beta-depleted transplantation in children. As it was prepared, the TCRbeta library received unique molecular identifiers. TCRdb called the PCR reads again in MiXCR, with one record for every CDR3 protein. The sample consists of a few hundred thousand distinct CDR3 sequences, roughly 12% of them appearing once. Sequenced material: peripheral blood, taken 180 days after TCRalphabeta/CD19-depleted stem cell transplant. The source is a male patient aged 2 to 9 who had a stem cell transplant for chronic granulomatous disease, so the T cells may come from the graft donor.

The chain has TRBV29-1 and TRBJ1-1, with D unresolved. Germline V gene sequence: CDR1 SQVTM, CDR2 ANQGSEA. With 6 bases removed from V and 6 bases from J, the gap between germline ends came to 11 bases. The CDR3 sequence is 11 residues long. CDR3 sequence (DNA): TGCAGCGTCTCGACGGTTCCTGAAGCTTTCTTT. It translates to CSVSTVPEAFF.

This clonotype appeared many times. The chain links TRBV29-1 to TRBJ2-2, with D tentatively TRBD1 (5 bases). The CDR3 runs 16 residues. Trimming stripped 4 bases from V and 0 bases from J, with 15 bases between. CDR1 and CDR2 from the germline V gene are SQVTM and ANQGSEA. The CDR3 region is CSVAPPDSANTGELFF. CDR3 sequence (DNA): TGCAGCGTTGCACCCCCAGACAGCGCGAACACCGGGGAGCTGTTTTTT.

This clonotype occurred many times. This chain links TRBV20-1 with TRBJ2-5; D not resolved. V was cut by 5 bases and J by 2 bases, with 12 bases left in between. The CDR3 spans 13 residues. Germline V gene sequence: CDR1 DFQATT, CDR2 SNEGSKA (reference sequence). The CDR3 loop reads CSAVNKQQETQYF. The DNA for the CDR3 is TGCAGTGCTGTGAATAAGCAACAAGAGACCCAGTACTTC.

In this sample, this clonotype turned up many times. The chain has TRBV4-2 and TRBJ2-7; D may be TRBD1 (5 bases). Between the trimmed V and J ends, which lost 1 base and 3 bases, there was a span of 13 bases. This CDR3 region has 15 residues. Germline values: CDR1 LGHNA, CDR2 YNFKEQ. CDR3 protein: CASSQVGDMGYEQYF. The CDR3 nucleotides are TGTGCCAGCAGCCAAGTAGGGGATATGGGCTACGAGCAGTACTTC.

Of note for this clonotype: A clone one base away is much larger, so this may be a read error. The chain is built from TRBV21-1 and TRBJ2-5; the D call TRBD2 from the table was never checked on the DNA. TRBV21-1 is a pseudogene locus. CDR3 length equals 15 residues. CDR3: CVSSTIAGGPETQYF. CDR3 in DNA: TGTGTCAGCAGCACAATAGCGGGAGGGCCAGAGACCCAGTACTTC.

This clonotype was observed many times. The CDR3 nucleotides read TGTGCCACCTGCCAAGATGTGAGGCGGGGGCAGTACAATGAGCAGTTCTTC. Translated, it gives CATCQDVRRGQYNEQFF. The gene calls are TRBV3-1 and TRBJ2-1, with TRBD2 as a possible D gene (7 bases). The germline gives CDR1 LGHDT, CDR2 YNNKEL (reference sequence). This CDR3 is built from 17 residues. V lost 10 bases, J lost 4 bases, and 26 bases lay in between.

This clonotype occurred many times. V is TRBV10-3 and J is TRBJ2-1; 10 positions match TRBD1. Germline-derived CDR1 and CDR2 are ENHRY and SYGVKD. J was trimmed by 5 bases and V by 6 bases; bases with no gene match: 7. The length of the CDR3 is 15 residues. CDR3 sequence reads: CAIREPGQGHNEQFF. CDR3 DNA sequence: TGTGCCATCAGGGAGCCGGGACAGGGGCACAATGAGCAGTTCTTC.

On this clonotype itself: This may stem from a read error, because a much larger clone lies one nucleotide away. This chain connects TRBV29-1 to TRBJ2-7, with D uncertain. The CDR3 is made up of 12 amino acids. Germline lookup yields CDR1 SQVTM and CDR2 ANQGSEA. This CDR3 is CSVLAASYEPYF. The CDR3 bases are TGCAGCGTTTTGGCCGCTTCTTACGAGCCGTACTTC.

At least ten counts were recorded for this clonotype. The chain joins TRBV7-8 to TRBJ2-5; D tentatively fits TRBD1 or TRBD2 (5 bases each). The CDR3 contains 15 residues. In germline, CDR1 is SGHVS, CDR2 FQNEAQ. The V end lost 3 bases, the J end lost 7 bases, and 18 bases lay between the germline ends. CDR3 in amino acids: CASSFRDPIFGTQYF. CDR3 bases: TGTGCCAGCAGCTTCCGGGACCCAATTTTTGGGACCCAGTACTTC.

This clonotype was picked up many times. This chain connects TRBV20-1 to TRBJ2-5; the D gene is possibly TRBD2 (6 bases). The CDR3 totals 12 residues. The germline CDR1 and CDR2 sequences are DFQATT and SNEGSKA (reference sequence). Deletions cut 5 bases from V and 5 bases from J, with 12 bases between. CDR3: CSADPRGETQYF. CDR3 DNA: TGCAGTGCTGACCCTCGGGGGGAGACCCAGTACTTC.

This clonotype was seen repeatedly, ten times or more. The V and J genes are TRBV7-6 and TRBJ2-7; 7 positions agree with TRBD2. Germline V gene lookup returns CDR1 SGHVS and CDR2 FNYEAQ. The CDR3 spans 15 residues. The trim removed 2 bases at V and 4 bases at J, leaving 8 bases unmatched. The CDR3, as DNA: TGTGCCAGCAGCTTACACCCGGGACTATCGTACGAGCAGTACTTC. Residues: CASSLHPGLSYEQYF. The entire variable domain, with the rest obtained from reference TRBV7-6 and TRBJ2-7, is as follows: GAGVSQSPRYKVTKRGQDVALRCDPISGHVSLYWYRQALGQGPEFLTYFNYEAQQDKSGLPNDRFSAERPEGSISTLTIQRTEQRDSAMYRCASSLHPGLSYEQYFGPGTRLTVT.

This clonotype was detected ten times or more. The V and J genes are TRBV25-1 and TRBJ2-5; 8 nucleotides line up with TRBD2. CDR3 size: 16 residues. Trimming took 5 bases from V and 5 from J; bases not matched to a gene: 13. Germline CDR1 is MGHDK and CDR2 is SYGVNS. This chain's CDR3 is CASSHQTREGIETQYF. DNA for the CDR3: TGTGCCAGCAGTCACCAAACACGGGAGGGCATCGAGACCCAGTACTTC.

This clonotype showed up many times. The chain links TRBV29-1 to TRBJ2-7, with 8 bases matching TRBD1. The ends lost 6 bases at V and 2 bases at J; junction bases unmatched: 3. Germline values: CDR1 SQVTM, CDR2 ANQGSEA. The CDR3 extends over 12 amino acids. The CDR3, as DNA: TGCAGCGTCTTGGGACAGGCCTACGAGCAGTACTTC. Protein: CSVLGQAYEQYF.

This clonotype was picked up many times. The chain couples TRBV6-2 or TRBV6-3 to TRBJ1-1; tentative D call: TRBD1 (5 bases). V dropped 5 bases and J dropped 0 bases, with 10 bases sitting between them. The length of the CDR3 is 14 residues. Germline V gene data show CDR1 as MNHEY and CDR2 as SVGEGT. The CDR3 nucleotides read TGTGCCAGCAGTACCGGGACGATGAACACTGAAGCTTTCTTT. Protein product: CASSTGTMNTEAFF.

This clonotype was recorded at least ten times. The chain couples TRBV29-1 to TRBJ1-5; D might be TRBD1 (6 bases). V lost 4 bases and J 7 bases, leaving 14 bases between the germline ends. This CDR3 region has 13 residues. Germline V lookup: CDR1 SQVTM, CDR2 ANQGSEA. CDR3 amino acids: CSVATGTNQPQHF. Here the CDR3 DNA reads TGCAGCGTTGCCACCGGGACAAACCAGCCCCAGCATTTT. Full variable domain (outside the CDR3, taken from reference TRBV29-1 and TRBJ1-5): SAVISQKPSRDICQRGTSLTIQCQVDSQVTMMFWYRQQPGQSLTLIATANQGSEATYESGFVIDKFPISRPNLTFSTLTVSNMSPEDSSIYLCSVATGTNQPQHFGDGTRLSIL.

Ten or more counts support this clonotype. The chain employs TRBV19 and TRBJ2-2; possible D gene TRBD1, 6 bases. The CDR3 has 14 residues. The V gene's germline CDR1 is LNHDA and CDR2 SQIVND (reference sequence). The V end lost 6 bases, the J end lost 1 base, and 9 bases lay between the germline ends. This chain's CDR3 is CASRQGKNTGELFF. The CDR3 DNA reads TGTGCCAGTAGACAGGGAAAGAACACCGGGGAGCTGTTTTTT.

This clonotype has a count of ten or more. This rearrangement joins TRBV10-3 to TRBJ2-1, with D tentatively TRBD2 (9 bases). There are 20 residues in the CDR3. Germline CDR1 ENHRY, CDR2 SYGVKD. V was cut by 7 bases and J by 0 bases, with 28 bases left in between. The CDR3 DNA reads as TGTGCCATCAAGGGGACAGGTAGGAGACTAGCGGTTGGCTCCTACAATGAGCAGTTCTTC. It encodes CAIKGTGRRLAVGSYNEQFF.

This clonotype was counted at least ten times. The rearrangement uses TRBV7-2 and TRBJ2-7; tentatively, D is TRBD2 (5 bases). CDR3 length: 14 amino acids. The germline V and J ends were trimmed by 5 bases and 2 bases, with 13 bases remaining between them. CDR1 is SGHTA, CDR2 FQGNSA, per germline. CDR3 sequence: CASSPSQFTYEQYF. CDR3 in DNA: TGTGCCAGCAGCCCTAGCCAGTTCACCTACGAGCAGTACTTC.

The V and J genes are TRBV4-3 and TRBJ2-1; D possibly corresponds to TRBD2 (5 bases). The germline V gene encodes CDR1 LGHNA and CDR2 YSLEER. Trimming shortened V by 4 bases and J by 6 bases, and 10 bases separated the two germline ends. The CDR3 extends over 13 amino acids. CDR3 loop: CASSRVLGNEQFF. In nucleotides, the CDR3 is TGCGCCAGCAGCCGGGTACTAGGCAATGAGCAGTTCTTC.

This clonotype was seen ten or more times. The chain combines TRBV20-1 with TRBJ1-2; D gene unclear. Germline CDR1 DFQATT, CDR2 SNEGSKA (reference sequence). Trimming cost V 2 bases and J 8 bases, with 18 bases left between them. This CDR3 is built from 14 residues. CDR3 nucleotide sequence: TGCAGTGCTAGACCGGCCGTTAGTTTGCTCGGCTACACCTTC. Translated: CSARPAVSLLGYTF.